This entry lists 19 T cell receptor beta chains sequenced from one sample in a study of neoadjuvant nivolumab and ipilimumab in lung cancer. Produced via immunoSEQ multiplex PCR; TCRdb's table is partial and in-frame only. The sample includes about 18,000 clones, around 82% of them seen just once. The source material was tumor tissue, sampled after neoadjuvant nivolumab, alone or with ipilimumab, at or shortly before surgery. The receptors come from an adult with non-small cell lung cancer.

V usage is TRBV30 and J usage is TRBJ1-6, with D possibly being TRBD1 (5 bases). Deletions cut 2 bases from V and 0 bases from J, with 14 bases between. Germline CDR1 reads GTSNPN; CDR2 reads SVGIG (reference sequence). This CDR3 is 17 amino acids long. CDR3 DNA: TGTGCCTGGAGTTCCGCTGGGACTAGCTCCTATAATTCACCCCTCCACTTT. This translates into CAWSSAGTSSYNSPLHF.

The rearrangement joins TRBV6-5 to TRBJ2-7, with 7 bases that match TRBD2. The CDR3 sequence is 14 residues long. Trimming removed 7 bases from V and 1 base from J; junction bases left unmatched: 7. CDR1 is MNHEY and CDR2 is SVGAGI in the germline V gene. This CDR3 reads CASKLASGSYEQYF. CDR3 bases: TGTGCCAGCAAGTTGGCTAGCGGTTCCTACGAGCAGTACTTC.

The chain carries TRBV11-2 and TRBJ1-2; no firm D call. The CDR3 runs 12 residues. Trimming took 2 bases from V and 8 from J, leaving 9 bases between them. Germline assignment: CDR1 SGHAT and CDR2 FQNNGV. The CDR3 DNA reads as TGTGCCAGCAGCTTAACCGGGTCCGGCTACACCTTC. It translates to CASSLTGSGYTF.

This clone was recorded once. V gene TRBV27 combines with J gene TRBJ1-2, with no clear D. The CDR3 runs to 12 residues. Germline CDR1 MNHEY, CDR2 SMNVEV (reference sequence). V lost 6 bases and J lost 6, with 11 bases in between. CDR3 sequence reads: CASRAFPDGYTF. In DNA, the CDR3 is TGTGCCAGCAGGGCCTTCCCTGATGGCTACACCTTC.

The chain uses TRBV10-2 and TRBJ2-1; the D gene could be TRBD1 or TRBD2 (5 bases each). Between the trimmed V and J ends, which lost 3 bases and 6 bases, there was a span of 18 bases. The CDR3 sequence is 16 residues long. CDR1 is WSHSY and CDR2 is SAAADI in the germline V gene. The CDR3 DNA is TGCGCCAGCAGTGATGCGGCCGGGACGACGGGCAATGAGCAGTTCTTC. Translated, it gives CASSDAAGTTGNEQFF.

The sample holds a few counts of this clone. The rearrangement joins TRBV6-5 to TRBJ1-2; possible D gene TRBD1, 6 bases. The CDR3 is 16 residues long. Trimming stripped 4 bases from V and 7 bases from J, with 22 bases between. Germline assignment: CDR1 MNHEY and CDR2 SVGAGI. CDR3 sequence: CASSFSGGQRRAGYTF. As DNA, the CDR3 is TGTGCCAGCAGTTTTTCCGGTGGACAGAGGCGAGCTGGCTACACCTTC.

This chain connects TRBV20-1 to TRBJ2-7; D may be TRBD1 (6 bases). The CDR3 has 11 amino acids. CDR1 DFQATT and CDR2 SNEGSKA come from the germline V gene (reference sequence). Deletions cut 6 bases from V and 3 bases from J, with 9 bases between. CDR3 loop: CSAEDSYEQYF. DNA of the CDR3: TGCAGTGCAGAGGACAGCTACGAGCAGTACTTC.

This clone was seen more than once but under ten times. The chain joins TRBV6-6 to TRBJ2-3; a possible D gene is TRBD2 (6 bases). The germline V and J ends were trimmed by 0 bases and 3 bases, with 10 bases remaining between them. CDR3 length: 15 amino acids. Germline V gene lookup returns CDR1 MNHNY and CDR2 SVGAGI (reference sequence). CDR3 nucleotides: TGTGCCAGCAGTTACTCGGGGGGAGCAACAGATACGCAGTATTTT. It yields the protein CASSYSGGATDTQYF.

The J gene is TRBJ1-5, the V gene TRBV30; TRBD1 agrees at 7 bases. V gave up 5 bases and J gave up 7 bases; unmatched junction bases: 8. From germline, CDR1 is GTSNPN and CDR2 SVGIG (reference sequence). The CDR3 length is 13 residues. The DNA for the CDR3 is TGTGCCTGGTCCGAGGGGGCGGGACAGCCCCAGCATTTT. This encodes CAWSEGAGQPQHF.

The chain couples TRBV2 to TRBJ2-4, with D possibly matching TRBD1 (6 bases). V was pared by 8 bases and J by 8 bases, with 13 bases between. Germline V gene data show CDR1 as SNHLY and CDR2 as FYNNEI. The CDR3 extends over 12 amino acids. As DNA, the CDR3 is TGTGCCAGCGGACAGTTCTTGGACATTCAGTACTTC. This encodes CASGQFLDIQYF. Using reference TRBV2 and TRBJ2-4 for the parts outside the CDR3, the full variable domain is EPEVTQTPSHQVTQMGQEVILRCVPISNHLYFYWYRQILGQKVEFLVSFYNNEISEKSEIFDDQFSVERPDGSNFTLKIRSTKLEDSAMYFCASGQFLDIQYFGAGTRLSVL.

The chain combines TRBV19 with TRBJ2-2, with a weak D call TRBD1 (5 bases). Trimming removed 0 bases at V and 0 bases at J, with 11 bases between. The CDR3 length is 17 residues. In germline, CDR1 is LNHDA, CDR2 SQIVND (reference sequence). The CDR3 reads CASSIDPGKANTGELFF. The CDR3, as DNA: TGTGCCAGTAGTATAGATCCAGGGAAAGCGAACACCGGGGAGCTGTTTTTT.

V is TRBV7-9 and J is TRBJ2-5; D unclear. The ends were cut back, 3 bases at V and 5 bases at J, with 10 bases in the middle. The germline gives CDR1 SEHNR, CDR2 FQNEAQ (reference sequence). The CDR3 sequence is 13 residues long. The CDR3 loop reads CASSFPVGETQYF. CDR3 coding DNA: TGTGCCAGCAGCTTCCCAGTTGGGGAGACCCAGTACTTC.

This clone is labeled as medium-sized. This sequence joins TRBV29-1 and TRBJ2-3, with 12 bases identical to TRBD1. The V and J ends lost 5 bases and 4 bases, in that order; junction bases with no gene match: 16. The CDR3 length is 18 residues. Germline loops: CDR1 SQVTM, CDR2 ANQGSEA. DNA for the CDR3: TGCAGCGTTCGACCGGGACAGGGGGCCGGTCCCGGGGCAGATACGCAGTATTTT. This gives the protein CSVRPGQGAGPGADTQYF.

The V and J genes are TRBV30 and TRBJ1-2, with D perhaps matching TRBD1 (6 bases). CDR3 length: 12 amino acids. CDR1 and CDR2 (germline): GTSNPN, SVGIG (reference sequence). V shed 2 bases and J shed 7 bases, with 11 bases lying between them. CDR3 sequence: CAWSPGGIGYTF. The CDR3 coding sequence is TGTGCCTGGAGTCCCGGGGGCATTGGCTACACCTTC.

The chain joins TRBV6-5 to TRBJ2-7, with 10 bases fitting TRBD1. The CDR3 is 16 amino acids. The V gene end was trimmed by 4 bases and the J gene end by 5 bases; junction bases not matched to a gene: 11. The germline V gene encodes CDR1 MNHEY and CDR2 SVGAGI. In nucleotides, the CDR3 is TGTGCCAGCAGTTTTACTGCCGGGACAGGGGCCCACGAGCAGTACTTC. It specifies CASSFTAGTGAHEQYF.

The chain is built from TRBV29-1 and TRBJ1-4; D is unclear. The CDR3 spans 10 residues. Germline V lookup: CDR1 SQVTM, CDR2 ANQGSEA. The V gene lost 6 bases and the J gene lost 6 bases, with 5 bases spanning the gap. Here the CDR3 DNA reads TGCAGCGTCCAGGATGAAAAACTGTTTTTT. This encodes CSVQDEKLFF. Complete variable domain (other parts from reference TRBV29-1 and TRBJ1-4): SAVISQKPSRDICQRGTSLTIQCQVDSQVTMMFWYRQQPGQSLTLIATANQGSEATYESGFVIDKFPISRPNLTFSTLTVSNMSPEDSSIYLCSVQDEKLFFGSGTQLSVL.

The chain links TRBV29-1 to TRBJ2-1, with D perhaps matching TRBD2 (6 bases). Between the trimmed V and J ends, which lost 8 bases and 7 bases, there was a span of 21 bases. The CDR3 consists of 14 residues. The germline V gene has CDR1 SQVTM and CDR2 ANQGSEA. CDR3 residues: CSSKGRTLGNEQFF. The CDR3 DNA reads as TGCAGCTCCAAGGGGAGGACGTTGGGGAATGAGCAGTTCTTC.

The rearrangement links TRBV25-1 to TRBJ1-1; D ambiguous. V shed 6 bases and J shed 3 bases, with 14 bases lying between them. This CDR3 has 14 amino acids. CDR1 is MGHDK and CDR2 is SYGVNS in the germline V gene. The CDR3 region has the DNA TGTGCCAGCAGAGCTGTCCACTTAGACACTGAAGCTTTCTTT. This sequence encodes CASRAVHLDTEAFF.

The V gene is TRBV7-8, the J gene TRBJ2-7; D could derive from TRBD1 or TRBD2 (5 bases each). This CDR3 is 14 amino acids long. Germline loops: CDR1 SGHVS, CDR2 FQNEAQ. V was clipped by 7 bases and J by 2 bases, with 15 bases between them. Here the CDR3 DNA reads TGTGCCAGCAACGAAGGGACGGATACCTACGAGCAGTACTTC. Translating it yields CASNEGTDTYEQYF.